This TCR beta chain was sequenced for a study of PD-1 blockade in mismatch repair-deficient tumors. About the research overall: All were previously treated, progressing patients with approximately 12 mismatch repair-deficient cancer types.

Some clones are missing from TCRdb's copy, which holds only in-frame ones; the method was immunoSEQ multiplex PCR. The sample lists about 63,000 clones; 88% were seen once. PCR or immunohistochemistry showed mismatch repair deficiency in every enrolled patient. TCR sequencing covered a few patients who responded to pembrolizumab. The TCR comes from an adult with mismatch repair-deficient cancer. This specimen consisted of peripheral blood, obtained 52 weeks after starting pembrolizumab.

The CDR3 here is CASTATGARAAFF. In DNA, the CDR3 is TGTGCCAGCACCGCCACAGGGGCGAGGGCCGCTTTCTTT. The V and J genes are TRBV27 and TRBJ1-1, with 7 bases that match TRBD1. Germline CDR1 is MNHEY and CDR2 is SMNVEV (reference sequence). V lost 7 bases, J lost 11 bases, and 13 bases stayed unmatched. This CDR3 comprises 13 residues.